This TCR beta chain was identified in a study of blood T cell repertoires in COVID-19. A single count supports this clone. Assay: immunoSEQ multiplex PCR; the TCRdb copy retains only in-frame clones and omits some. This sample has about 440,000 clones, with around 90% found just once. Trimming left V 2 bases short and J 5 bases short, with 10 bases between. The CDR3 extends over 13 amino acids. Germline V gene lookup returns CDR1 SGHTA and CDR2 FQGNSA. The V and J genes are TRBV7-2 and TRBJ2-7, with unresolved D. The sequencing input was PBMCs or T cells enriched from blood (not recorded which). The TCR was taken from a woman aged 18-29 years with acute COVID-19. The CDR3 DNA follows: TGTGCCAGCAGCTTATCACAATCCAACGAGCAGTACTTC. Translated: CASSLSQSNEQYF.